What follows is one T cell receptor (beta chain) and its context. Antigen: not known. This specimen comes from a study of T-cell reconstitution after alpha-beta-depleted transplantation in children. V was pared by 3 bases and J by 5 bases, with 22 bases between. This CDR3 has 17 amino acids. Germline V gene sequence: CDR1 SQVTM, CDR2 ANQGSEA. This sample's TCRbeta library carried unique molecular identifier barcodes. Using its own MiXCR run on the PCR reads, TCRdb lists one record per CDR3 protein. The table has hundreds of thousands of distinct CDR3 sequences, approximately 13% seen once. Broader study findings: By about two months after transplant, alpha-beta T cells reportedly arose from several hundred graft clones that had expanded.

This chain connects TRBV29-1 to TRBJ2-2; a possible D gene is TRBD2 (6 bases). Sequencing used PBMCs, mostly from graft donor cells, obtained 360 days after TCRalphabeta/CD19-depleted stem cell transplant. The source is a male patient between 10 and 17 years old who had a stem cell transplant for acute myeloid leukemia, so the T cells may come from the graft donor. CDR3 DNA sequence: TGCAGCGTTGAGCGGCTAGCAAACCCCCGGGGGACCGGGGAGCTGTTTTTT. Amino acids: CSVERLANPRGTGELFF.